The next 21 T cell receptor beta chains were all read from a single sample in a study of identical twins. Each CDR3 protein gets one entry after TCRdb re-called the 5' RACE reads with MiXCR. The sample shows some 600,000 distinct CDR3 sequences, roughly 7.2% of them seen only once. These data were also filed under a second study, of yellow fever vaccine responses in identical twins.

The sequenced sample consisted of PBMCs. These TCRs come from a woman under 30 in good health.

The table lists this clonotype with a few counts. This chain uses TRBV5-1 with TRBJ2-3, with TRBD1 matching 8 bases. Germline assignment: CDR1 SGHRS and CDR2 YFSETQ. This CDR3 has 14 amino acids. V was clipped by 3 bases and J by 6 bases; unmatched bases: 6. The CDR3 reads CASSSTGVTDTQYF. The CDR3 coding sequence is TGCGCCAGCAGCTCGACAGGGGTGACCGATACGCAGTATTTT.

The sample holds many counts of this clonotype. This chain uses TRBV10-3 with TRBJ2-2, with TRBD2 matching 10 bases. CDR3 length: 15 amino acids. Germline V gene data show CDR1 as ENHRY and CDR2 as SYGVKD. The V gene end was trimmed by 2 bases and the J gene end by 8 bases; junction bases not matched to a gene: 5. DNA of the CDR3: TGTGCCATCAGTGAGCCGCCGGGACTAGCGGGGGAGCTGTTTTTT. This gives the protein CAISEPPGLAGELFF.

This clonotype was counted a few times. The chain has TRBV27 and TRBJ2-5; maybe TRBD1 (6 bases). The V gene's germline CDR1 is MNHEY and CDR2 SMNVEV (reference sequence). The CDR3 has 14 residues. Trimming took off 5 bases at V and 13 bases at J, with 23 bases between the two ends. The CDR3 reads CASSPKTGTSPGYF. Written as DNA, the CDR3 is TGTGCCAGCAGTCCTAAAACGGGGACATCGCCGGGGTACTTC.

This clonotype came up a few times. This rearrangement joins TRBV12-3 or TRBV12-4 to TRBJ1-5; possibly TRBD1 for D (5 bases). This CDR3 comprises 13 residues. V lost 7 bases, J lost 4 bases, and 11 bases lay in between. DNA for the CDR3: TGTGCCAGCACCGCGACAGAAAATCAGCCCCAGCATTTT. Protein: CASTATENQPQHF.

In this sample, this clonotype turned up a few times. The chain couples TRBV12-3 or TRBV12-4 to TRBJ2-1; D may correspond to TRBD1 or TRBD2 (6 bases each). The ends were cut back, 1 base at V and 0 bases at J, with 10 bases in the middle. This CDR3 contains 16 residues. CDR3: CASSLGGAGSYNEQFF. In DNA, the CDR3 is TGTGCCAGCAGTTTAGGGGGGGCAGGCTCCTACAATGAGCAGTTCTTC.

This clonotype was counted a few times. The chain is built from TRBV7-9 and TRBJ2-7; no definite D call. Trimming took off 5 bases at V and 0 bases at J, with 14 bases between the two ends. Germline CDR1 is SEHNR and CDR2 is FQNEAQ (reference sequence). The CDR3 consists of 15 residues. This CDR3 is CASSGGRAASYEQYF. The CDR3 DNA reads TGTGCCAGCAGCGGCGGTCGAGCAGCCTCCTACGAGCAGTACTTC. Full variable domain (rest looked up from reference TRBV7-9 and TRBJ2-7): DTGVSQNPRHKITKRGQNVTFRCDPISEHNRLYWYRQTLGQGPEFLTYFQNEAQLEKSRLLSDRFSAERPKGSFSTLEIQRTEQGDSAMYLCASSGGRAASYEQYFGPGTRLTVT.

This clonotype was picked up many times. The J gene is TRBJ2-2, the V gene TRBV15; 11 nucleotides agree with TRBD2. V gave up 4 bases and J gave up 5 bases; unmatched junction bases: 6. Germline CDR1 and CDR2: LNHNV and YYDKDF (reference sequence). The CDR3 extends over 16 amino acids. CDR3 sequence: CATSTLAGGRTGELFF. The CDR3 DNA reads TGTGCCACCAGCACATTAGCGGGGGGGCGTACCGGGGAGCTGTTTTTT.

The J gene is TRBJ1-1, the V gene TRBV21-1; TRBD1, as called in the table, went unchecked against the DNA. TRBV21-1 is shown as a pseudogene. The length of the CDR3 is 15 residues. CDR3 protein: CASSKEGGSATEAFF. The CDR3 coding sequence is TGTGCCAGCAGCAAAGAAGGGGGGAGCGCTACCGAAGCTTTCTTT.

The table lists this clonotype with a few counts. This chain links TRBV5-1 with TRBJ2-7, with 8 nucleotides matching TRBD1. The CDR3 loop spans 13 amino acids. The germline gives CDR1 SGHRS, CDR2 YFSETQ. J was trimmed by 3 bases and V by 5 bases; bases with no gene match: 4. CDR3 coding DNA: TGCGCCAGCAGGGAAGACAGGGGCTACGAGCAGTACGTC. Encoded protein: CASREDRGYEQYV.

This sequence joins TRBV7-9 and TRBJ1-5, with D unresolved. The ends were cut back, 5 bases at V and 9 bases at J, with 14 bases in the middle. Germline CDR1 reads SEHNR; CDR2 reads FQNEAQ (reference sequence). The CDR3 length is 13 residues. The CDR3 nucleotides read TGTGCCAGCAGCCTCGGGTTCTTGTGGCCCCAGCATTTT. Residues: CASSLGFLWPQHF.

CDR3 sequence reads: CAIEAGPGTDTQYF. CDR3 in DNA: TGTGCCATCGAAGCGGGACCCGGCACAGATACGCAGTATTTT. The rearrangement uses TRBV12-3 or TRBV12-4 and TRBJ2-3; TRBD2 agrees at 7 bases. The length of the CDR3 is 14 residues. V shed 10 bases, J shed 1 base, and the junction held 8 bases outside the gene matches.

This clonotype was counted between two and nine times. The chain employs TRBV7-8 and TRBJ1-1; no reliable D call. Germline assignment: CDR1 SGHVS and CDR2 FQNEAQ. Trimming removed 2 bases from V and 0 bases from J, with 7 bases in between. The CDR3 extends over 14 amino acids. In DNA, the CDR3 is TGTGCCAGCAGCTTATACGACCTGAACACTGAAGCTTTCTTT. Amino acids: CASSLYDLNTEAFF. Looking up the rest from reference TRBV7-8 and TRBJ1-1 gives the full variable domain: GAGVSQSPRYKVAKRGQDVALRCDPISGHVSLFWYQQALGQGPEFLTYFQNEAQLDKSGLPSDRFFAERPEGSVSTLKIQRTQQEDSAVYLCASSLYDLNTEAFFGQGTRLTVV.

The genes are TRBV10-3 and TRBJ2-2, with D perhaps matching TRBD2 (5 bases). The CDR3 length is 12 residues. Germline lookup yields CDR1 ENHRY and CDR2 SYGVKD. Trimming pared 8 bases from V and 8 bases from J, leaving 12 bases between. CDR3 residues: CAIGGLSGELFF. The CDR3 bases are TGTGCCATCGGCGGACTGTCGGGGGAGCTGTTTTTT.

The chain is built from TRBV5-1 and TRBJ2-1; the match to TRBD2 covers 15 bases. The germline CDR1 and CDR2 sequences are SGHRS and YFSETQ. Trimming cost V 0 bases and J 8 bases; bases outside gene matches: 12. This CDR3 region has 19 residues. This CDR3 reads CASSLARGTSGGQGDEQFF. CDR3 DNA sequence: TGCGCCAGCAGCTTGGCTAGAGGGACTAGCGGGGGGCAAGGCGATGAGCAGTTCTTC.

The V call is TRBV5-1, the J call TRBJ1-2; no clear D gene. The CDR3 has 14 residues. Germline values: CDR1 SGHRS, CDR2 YFSETQ. Trimming removed 7 bases at V and 0 bases at J, with 13 bases between. CDR3 region: CASASSWANYGYTF. The CDR3 nucleotides read TGCGCCAGCGCTTCCTCCTGGGCTAACTATGGCTACACCTTC.

The CDR3 bases are TGTGCCAGCAGTGACCGTCCTAGTGCCTACAATGAGCAGTTCTTC. This encodes CASSDRPSAYNEQFF. The chain has TRBV6-1 and TRBJ2-1, with D uncertain. The CDR3 totals 15 residues. Germline V gene data show CDR1 as MNHNS and CDR2 as SASEGT. The germline V and J ends were trimmed by 3 bases and 2 bases, with 11 bases remaining between them.

In its sample, this clonotype was seen a few times. The rearrangement uses TRBV6-2 or TRBV6-3 and TRBJ1-6; D is possibly TRBD1 (5 bases). This CDR3 comprises 14 residues. CDR1 and CDR2 (germline): MNHEY, SVGEGT. V dropped 2 bases and J dropped 9 bases, with 11 bases sitting between them. CDR3 in DNA: TGTGCCAGCAGTTACGGGGGTCAGGCTTCACCCCTCCACTTT. It codes for CASSYGGQASPLHF.

This clonotype has a handful of counts. The chain employs TRBV20-1 and TRBJ2-1; possibly TRBD2 for D (6 bases). Germline V CDR1 and CDR2: DFQATT, SNEGSKA (reference sequence). The CDR3 sequence is 14 residues long. The V gene lost 3 bases and the J gene lost 5 bases, with 14 bases spanning the gap. The CDR3 protein is CSARTGTGNNEQFF. DNA of the CDR3: TGCAGTGCTAGGACCGGGACTGGCAACAATGAGCAGTTCTTC.

This clonotype was seen ten or more times. The J gene is TRBJ1-1, the V gene TRBV6-1, with D perhaps TRBD1 (5 bases). Germline loops: CDR1 MNHNS, CDR2 SASEGT. The CDR3 has 15 residues. V lost 5 bases to trimming and J lost 4 bases, with 17 bases between them. The CDR3 DNA sequence: TGTGCCAGCAGTCGCACACTGGACACCGGCACTGAAGCTTTCTTT. It translates to CASSRTLDTGTEAFF.

Ten or more counts support this clonotype. CDR3 DNA: TGTGCCAGCTCACCCCGCAGGGGGAATGAAGCTTTCTTT. It translates to CASSPRRGNEAFF. The rearrangement links TRBV18 to TRBJ1-1, with 7 bases fitting TRBD1. The CDR3 sequence is 13 residues long. Germline trimming cut 3 bases from V and 7 bases from J; bases unmatched to any gene: 5. In germline, CDR1 is KGHSH, CDR2 LQKENI.

With respect to this clonotype: A read error may account for a junction end that differs from germline. V gene TRBV12-3 or TRBV12-4 combines with J gene TRBJ2-3; 15 bases are a match to TRBD2. CDR3 length: 16 residues. CDR3 protein: CASSFRERGLAGGVDF. The CDR3 DNA is TGTGCCAGCAGTTTTAGGGAAAGGGGACTAGCGGGGGGCGTGGATTTT.